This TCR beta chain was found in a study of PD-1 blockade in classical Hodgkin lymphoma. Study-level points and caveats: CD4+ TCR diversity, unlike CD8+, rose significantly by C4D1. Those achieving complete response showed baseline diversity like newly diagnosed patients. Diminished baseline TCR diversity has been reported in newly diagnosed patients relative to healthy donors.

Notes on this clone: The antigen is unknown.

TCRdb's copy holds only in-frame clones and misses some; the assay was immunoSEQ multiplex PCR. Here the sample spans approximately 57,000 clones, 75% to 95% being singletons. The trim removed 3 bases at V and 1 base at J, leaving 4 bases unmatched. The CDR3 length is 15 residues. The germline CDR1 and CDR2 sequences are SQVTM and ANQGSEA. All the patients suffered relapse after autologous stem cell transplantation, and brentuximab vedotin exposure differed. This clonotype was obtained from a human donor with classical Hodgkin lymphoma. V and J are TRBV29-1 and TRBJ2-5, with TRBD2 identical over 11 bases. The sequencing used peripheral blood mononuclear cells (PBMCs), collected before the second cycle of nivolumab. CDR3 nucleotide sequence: TGCAGCGTTGAGGCGACTAGCGGGGTCCAAGAGACCCAGTACTTC. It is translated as CSVEATSGVQETQYF.